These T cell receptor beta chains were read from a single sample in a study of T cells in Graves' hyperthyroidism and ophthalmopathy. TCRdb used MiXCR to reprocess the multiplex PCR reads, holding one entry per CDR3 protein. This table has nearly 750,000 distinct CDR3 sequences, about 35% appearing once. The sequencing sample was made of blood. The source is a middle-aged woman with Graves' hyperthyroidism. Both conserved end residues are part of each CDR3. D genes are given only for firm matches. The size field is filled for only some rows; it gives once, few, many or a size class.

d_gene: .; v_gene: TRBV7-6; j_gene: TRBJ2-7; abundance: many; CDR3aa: CASSLTQGEQYF; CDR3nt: TGTGCCAGCAGCTTAACCCAGGGAGAGCAGTACTTC
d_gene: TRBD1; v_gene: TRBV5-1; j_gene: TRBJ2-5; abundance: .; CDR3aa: CASSLNYGTAQETQYF; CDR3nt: TGCGCCAGCAGCTTGAACTACGGGACAGCACAAGAGACCCAGTACTTC
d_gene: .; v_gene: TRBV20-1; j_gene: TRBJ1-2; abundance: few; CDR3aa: CSARLPGANYGYTF; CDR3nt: TGCAGTGCTAGACTCCCGGGAGCTAACTATGGCTACACCTTC
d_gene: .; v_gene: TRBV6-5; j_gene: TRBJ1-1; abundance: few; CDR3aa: CASAWELNTEAFF; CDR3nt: TGTGCCAGCGCCTGGGAACTGAACACTGAAGCTTTCTTT
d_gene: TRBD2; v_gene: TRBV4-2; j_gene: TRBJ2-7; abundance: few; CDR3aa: CASSHGVAGAYEQYF; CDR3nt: TGTGCCAGCAGCCACGGAGTAGCGGGGGCCTACGAGCAGTACTTC
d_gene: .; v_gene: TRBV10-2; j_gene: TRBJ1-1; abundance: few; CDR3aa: CASSGGALTEAFF; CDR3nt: TGTGCCAGCTCCGGGGGGGCGTTAACTGAAGCTTTCTTT
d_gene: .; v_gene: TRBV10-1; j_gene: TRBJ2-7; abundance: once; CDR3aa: CASSESKGTYEQYF; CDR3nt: TGCGCCAGCAGTGAGTCTAAGGGAACCTACGAGCAGTACTTC
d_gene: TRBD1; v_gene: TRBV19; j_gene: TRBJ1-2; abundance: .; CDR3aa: CASGTGAGFGYTF; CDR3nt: TGTGCCAGCGGGACAGGGGCCGGGTTTGGCTACACCTTC
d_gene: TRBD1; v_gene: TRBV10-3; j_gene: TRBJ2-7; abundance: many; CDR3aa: CAIRRLQGSGEQYF; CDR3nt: TGTGCCATCAGGAGACTACAGGGGTCTGGCGAGCAGTACTTC
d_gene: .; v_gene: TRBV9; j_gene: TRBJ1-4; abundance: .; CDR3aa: CASSADGGSIEKLFF; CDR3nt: TGTGCCAGCAGCGCTGACGGAGGGTCAATTGAAAAACTGTTTTTT
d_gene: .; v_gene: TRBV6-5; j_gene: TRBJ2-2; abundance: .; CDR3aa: CASRQDSNTGELFF; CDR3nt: TGTGCCAGCAGACAGGACAGTAACACCGGGGAGCTGTTTTTT
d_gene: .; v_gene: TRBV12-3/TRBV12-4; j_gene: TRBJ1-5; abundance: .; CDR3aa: CASSSAYSNQPQHF; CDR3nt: TGTGCCAGCAGTTCGGCCTATAGCAATCAGCCCCAGCATTTT
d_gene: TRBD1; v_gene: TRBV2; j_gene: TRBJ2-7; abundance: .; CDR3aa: CASSGDSQEQYF; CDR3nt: TGTGCCAGCAGTGGGGACAGCCAAGAGCAGTACTTC
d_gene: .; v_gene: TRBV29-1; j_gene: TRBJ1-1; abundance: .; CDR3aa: CSVGRGSWDTEAFF; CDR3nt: TGCAGCGTGGGGAGGGGGAGTTGGGACACTGAAGCTTTCTTT
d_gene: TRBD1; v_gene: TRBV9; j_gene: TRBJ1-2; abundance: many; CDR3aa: CASSVDRGPYGYTF; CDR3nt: TGTGCCAGCAGCGTCGACAGGGGCCCCTATGGCTACACCTTC
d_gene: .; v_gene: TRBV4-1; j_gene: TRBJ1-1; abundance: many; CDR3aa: CASSQKLQHTEAFF; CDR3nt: TGCGCCAGCAGCCAAAAGTTACAGCACACTGAAGCTTTCTTT
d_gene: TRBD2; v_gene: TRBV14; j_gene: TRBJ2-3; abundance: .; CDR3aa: CASSTLFGGNTDTQYF; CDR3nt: TGTGCCAGCAGCACCCTATTCGGGGGGAACACAGATACGCAGTATTTT
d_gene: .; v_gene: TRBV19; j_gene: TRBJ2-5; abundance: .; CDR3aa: CASSIVGQGQKKETQYF; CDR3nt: TGTGCCAGTAGTATAGTAGGGCAGGGCCAAAAGAAAGAGACCCAGTACTTC
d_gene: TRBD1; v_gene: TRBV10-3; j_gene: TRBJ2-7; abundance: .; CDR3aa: CAISESNNLRTGEQYF; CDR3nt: TGTGCCATCAGTGAGTCGAATAACCTAAGGACAGGAGAGCAGTACTTC
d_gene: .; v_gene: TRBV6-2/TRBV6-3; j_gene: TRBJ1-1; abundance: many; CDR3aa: CAEKEGTEAFF; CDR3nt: TGTGCCGAGAAGGAGGGGACTGAAGCTTTCTTT
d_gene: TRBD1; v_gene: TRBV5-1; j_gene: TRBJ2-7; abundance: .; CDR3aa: CASSRDGTGGSYEQYF; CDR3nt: TGCGCCAGCAGCCGGGATGGGACAGGGGGATCCTACGAGCAGTACTTC
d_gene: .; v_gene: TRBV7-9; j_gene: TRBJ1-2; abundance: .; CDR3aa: CASRPPGYNYGYTF; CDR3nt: TGTGCCAGCAGGCCCCCCGGGTACAACTATGGCTACACCTTC
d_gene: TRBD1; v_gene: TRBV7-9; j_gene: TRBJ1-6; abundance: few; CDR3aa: CASSWDSSNSPLHF; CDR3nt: TGTGCCAGCAGCTGGGACAGCAGTAATTCACCCCTCCACTTT
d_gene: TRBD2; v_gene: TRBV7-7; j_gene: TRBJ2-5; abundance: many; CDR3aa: CASSALAYQETQYF; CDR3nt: TGTGCTAGCAGCGCACTAGCGTACCAAGAGACCCAGTACTTC
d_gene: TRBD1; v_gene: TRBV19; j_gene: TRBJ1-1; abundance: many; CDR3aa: CASKNGQGAETEAFF; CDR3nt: TGTGCCAGTAAGAACGGACAGGGGGCGGAAACTGAAGCTTTCTTT
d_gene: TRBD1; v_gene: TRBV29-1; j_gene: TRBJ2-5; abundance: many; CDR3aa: CSVSSGTAQETQYF; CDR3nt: TGCAGCGTTTCCTCGGGGACAGCGCAAGAGACCCAGTACTTC
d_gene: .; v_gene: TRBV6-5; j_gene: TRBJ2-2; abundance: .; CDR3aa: CASSEVWFTGELFF; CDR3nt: TGTGCCAGCAGTGAAGTCTGGTTTACCGGGGAGCTGTTTTTT
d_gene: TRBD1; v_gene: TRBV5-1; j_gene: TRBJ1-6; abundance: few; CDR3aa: CASSYTGAFYNSPLHF; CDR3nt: TGCGCCAGCAGCTACACAGGGGCTTTTTATAATTCACCCCTCCACTTT
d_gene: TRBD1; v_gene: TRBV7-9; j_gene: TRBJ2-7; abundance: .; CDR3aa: CASSSGQGAFDEQYF; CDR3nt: TGTGCCAGCAGCTCCGGACAGGGGGCTTTCGACGAGCAGTACTTC
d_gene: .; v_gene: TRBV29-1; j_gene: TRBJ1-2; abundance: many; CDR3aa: CSTSDSTHGYTF; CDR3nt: TGCAGCACCTCAGACAGTACCCATGGCTACACCTTC
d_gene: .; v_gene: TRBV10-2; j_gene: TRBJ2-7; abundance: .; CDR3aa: CASRHTRQVYEQYF; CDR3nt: TGCGCCAGCAGACACACACGACAGGTGTACGAGCAGTACTTC
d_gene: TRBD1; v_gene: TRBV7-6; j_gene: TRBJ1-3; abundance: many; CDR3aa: CASSPGQGAGNTIYF; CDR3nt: TGTGCCAGCAGCCCCGGACAGGGGGCGGGAAACACCATATATTTT
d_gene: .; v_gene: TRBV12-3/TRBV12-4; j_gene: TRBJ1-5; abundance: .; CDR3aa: CASSIQRNQPQHF; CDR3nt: TGTGCCAGCAGTATACAGAGAAATCAGCCCCAGCATTTT
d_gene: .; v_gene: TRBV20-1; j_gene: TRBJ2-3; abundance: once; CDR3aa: CSARVTLSTDTQYF; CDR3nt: TGCAGTGCCCGGGTAACTCTTAGCACAGATACGCAGTATTTT
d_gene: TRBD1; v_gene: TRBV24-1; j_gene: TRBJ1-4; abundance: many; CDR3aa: CATSDPTGQGGEKLFF; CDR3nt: TGTGCCACCAGTGATCCCACTGGACAGGGAGGGGAAAAACTGTTTTTT
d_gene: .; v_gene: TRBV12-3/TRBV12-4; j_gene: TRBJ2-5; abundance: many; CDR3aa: CASSFGRGQETQYF; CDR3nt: TGTGCCAGCAGTTTCGGACGGGGCCAAGAGACCCAGTACTTC
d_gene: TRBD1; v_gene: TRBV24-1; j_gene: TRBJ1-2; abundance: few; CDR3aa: CATSDYRGSDYGYTF; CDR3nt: TGTGCCACCAGTGATTACAGGGGCTCGGACTATGGCTACACCTTC
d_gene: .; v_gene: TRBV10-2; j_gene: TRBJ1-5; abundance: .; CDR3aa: CASRQPYSNQPQHF; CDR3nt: TGCGCCAGCAGACAGCCTTATAGCAATCAGCCCCAGCATTTT
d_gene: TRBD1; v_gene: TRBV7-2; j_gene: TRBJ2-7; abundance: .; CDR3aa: CASSPDGTGAEEQYF; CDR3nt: TGTGCCAGCAGCCCCGATGGGACAGGGGCAGAAGAGCAGTACTTC
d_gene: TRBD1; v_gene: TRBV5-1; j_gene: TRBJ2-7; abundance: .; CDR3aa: CASSLGTGLRDYTVRAYEQYF; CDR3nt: TGTGCCAGCAGCTTGGGGACAGGGCTTCGCGACTACACCGTTCGGGCCTACGAGCAGTACTTC
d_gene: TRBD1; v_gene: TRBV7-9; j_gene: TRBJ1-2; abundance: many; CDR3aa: CASSSVGQGSYGYTF; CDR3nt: TGTGCCAGCAGCTCGGTGGGACAGGGTTCCTATGGCTACACCTTC
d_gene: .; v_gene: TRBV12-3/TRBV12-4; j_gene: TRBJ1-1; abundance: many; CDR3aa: CASSPRQTEAFF; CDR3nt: TGTGCCAGCAGTCCCCGTCAGACTGAAGCTTTCTTT
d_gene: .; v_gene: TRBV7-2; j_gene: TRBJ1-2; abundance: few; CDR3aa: CASSAFPEGYAF; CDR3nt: TGTGCCAGCAGCGCCTTTCCCGAAGGCTACGCCTTC
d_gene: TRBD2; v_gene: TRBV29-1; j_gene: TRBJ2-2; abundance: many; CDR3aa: CSVHLQGYEREDSGELFF; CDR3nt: TGCAGCGTTCACTTACAGGGCTACGAGCGGGAGGATTCCGGGGAGCTGTTTTTT